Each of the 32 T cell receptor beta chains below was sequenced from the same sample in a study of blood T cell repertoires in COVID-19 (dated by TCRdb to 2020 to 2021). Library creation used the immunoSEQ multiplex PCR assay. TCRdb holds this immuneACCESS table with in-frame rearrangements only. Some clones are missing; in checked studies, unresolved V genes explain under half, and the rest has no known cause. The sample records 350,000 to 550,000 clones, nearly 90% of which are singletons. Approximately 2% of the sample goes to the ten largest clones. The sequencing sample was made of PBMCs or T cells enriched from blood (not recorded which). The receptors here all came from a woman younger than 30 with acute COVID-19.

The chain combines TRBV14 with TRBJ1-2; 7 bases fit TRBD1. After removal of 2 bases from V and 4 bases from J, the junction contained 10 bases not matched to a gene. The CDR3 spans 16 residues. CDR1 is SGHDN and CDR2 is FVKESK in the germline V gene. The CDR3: CASSQRSGNRGYGYTF. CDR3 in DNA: TGTGCCAGCAGCCAACGTTCCGGTAACAGGGGCTATGGCTACACCTTC.

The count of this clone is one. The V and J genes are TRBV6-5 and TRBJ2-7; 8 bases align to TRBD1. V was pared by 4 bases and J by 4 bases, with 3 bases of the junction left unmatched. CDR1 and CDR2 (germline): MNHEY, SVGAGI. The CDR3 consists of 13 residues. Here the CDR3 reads CASSLTGAYEQYF. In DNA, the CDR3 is TGTGCCAGCAGTTTGACAGGGGCGTACGAGCAGTACTTC.

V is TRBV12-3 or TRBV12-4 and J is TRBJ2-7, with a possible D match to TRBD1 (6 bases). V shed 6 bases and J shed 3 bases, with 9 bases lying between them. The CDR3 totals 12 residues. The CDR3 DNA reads TGTGCCAGCAGACCACAGGGCTACGAGCAGTACTTC. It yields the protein CASRPQGYEQYF.

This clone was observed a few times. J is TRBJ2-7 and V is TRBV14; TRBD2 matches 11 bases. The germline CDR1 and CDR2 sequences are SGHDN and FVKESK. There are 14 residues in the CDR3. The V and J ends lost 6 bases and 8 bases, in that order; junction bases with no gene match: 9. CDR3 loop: CASSLAGGPFKQYF. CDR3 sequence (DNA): TGTGCCAGCAGTCTAGCGGGAGGACCATTTAAGCAGTACTTC.

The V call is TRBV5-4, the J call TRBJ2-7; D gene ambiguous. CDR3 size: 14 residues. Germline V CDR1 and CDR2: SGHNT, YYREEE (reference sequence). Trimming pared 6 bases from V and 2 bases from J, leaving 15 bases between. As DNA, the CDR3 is TGTGCCAGCACCCGGCCGGAGTTCGCCTACGAGCAGTACTTC. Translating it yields CASTRPEFAYEQYF.

CDR3 region: CASSPAGSVGNTIYF. CDR3 sequence (DNA): TGTGCCAGCAGCCCGGCGGGTTCAGTCGGAAACACCATATATTTT. The V call is TRBV5-4, the J call TRBJ1-3; no clear D gene. V lost 4 bases and J 4 bases, leaving 15 bases between the germline ends. Germline V gene sequence: CDR1 SGHNT, CDR2 YYREEE (reference sequence). CDR3 size: 15 residues.

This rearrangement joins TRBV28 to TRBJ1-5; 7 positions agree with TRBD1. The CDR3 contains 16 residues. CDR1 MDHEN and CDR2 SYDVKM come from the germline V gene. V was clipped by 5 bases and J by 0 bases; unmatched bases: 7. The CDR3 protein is CASSAGTDLSNQPQHF. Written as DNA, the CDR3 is TGTGCCAGCAGTGCAGGGACAGACCTTAGCAATCAGCCCCAGCATTTT.

CDR3 region: CASSRGTGKLGTEAFF. DNA for the CDR3: TGTGCCAGCAGCAGGGGGACAGGGAAATTGGGCACTGAAGCTTTCTTT. The chain has TRBV7-3 and TRBJ1-1, with 9 bases fitting TRBD1. J lost 4 bases, V lost 5 bases, and 11 bases had no gene match. CDR3 length equals 16 residues. The germline V gene encodes CDR1 SGHTA and CDR2 FQGTGA. Combining the CDR3 with reference TRBV7-3 and TRBJ1-1 gives the whole variable domain GAGVSQTPSNKVTEKGKYVELRCDPISGHTALYWYRQSLGQGPEFLIYFQGTGAADDSGLPNDRFFAVRPEGSVSTLKIQRTERGDSAVYLCASSRGTGKLGTEAFFGQGTRLTVV.

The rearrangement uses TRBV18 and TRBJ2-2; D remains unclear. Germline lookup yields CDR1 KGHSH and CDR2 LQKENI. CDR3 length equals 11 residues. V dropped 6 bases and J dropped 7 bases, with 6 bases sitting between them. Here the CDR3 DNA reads TGTGCCAGCTCGCCGGGCGGGGAGCTGTTTTTT. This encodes CASSPGGELFF.

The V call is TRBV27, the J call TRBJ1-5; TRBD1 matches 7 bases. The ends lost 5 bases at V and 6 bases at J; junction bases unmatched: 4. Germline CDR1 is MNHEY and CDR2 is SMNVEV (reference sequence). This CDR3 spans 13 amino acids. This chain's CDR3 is CASSVTGTQPQHF. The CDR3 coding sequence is TGTGCCAGCAGTGTGACAGGGACTCAGCCCCAGCATTTT.

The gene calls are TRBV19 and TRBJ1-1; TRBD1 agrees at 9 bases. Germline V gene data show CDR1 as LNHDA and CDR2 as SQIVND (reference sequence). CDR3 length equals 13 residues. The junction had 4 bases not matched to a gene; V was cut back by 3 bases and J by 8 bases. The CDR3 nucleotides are TGTGCCAGTAGTATCCGGACAGGGGCAGAAGCTTTCTTT. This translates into CASSIRTGAEAFF.

This chain's CDR3 is CASSPTSDNYNEQFF. DNA for the CDR3: TGCGCCAGCAGCCCAACTAGCGACAACTACAATGAGCAGTTCTTC. The chain employs TRBV5-1 and TRBJ2-1; 7 bases are a match to TRBD2. CDR3 size: 15 residues. V was clipped by 4 bases and J by 3 bases; unmatched bases: 7. Looked up from germline, CDR1 is SGHRS and CDR2 is YFSETQ.

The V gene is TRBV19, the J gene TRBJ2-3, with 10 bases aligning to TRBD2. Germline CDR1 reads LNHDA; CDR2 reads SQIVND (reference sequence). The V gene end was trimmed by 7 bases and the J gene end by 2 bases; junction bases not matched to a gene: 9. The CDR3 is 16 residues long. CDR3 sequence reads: CASTRGLAKFTDTQYF. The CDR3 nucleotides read TGTGCCAGTACCCGGGGACTAGCGAAGTTCACAGATACGCAGTATTTT.

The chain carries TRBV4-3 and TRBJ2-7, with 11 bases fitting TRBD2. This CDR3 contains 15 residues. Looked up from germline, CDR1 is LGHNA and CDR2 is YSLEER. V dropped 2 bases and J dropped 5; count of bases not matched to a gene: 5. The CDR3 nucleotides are TGCGCCAGCAGCCAAAAACTAGCGGGAGAAGACGAGCAGTACTTC. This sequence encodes CASSQKLAGEDEQYF.

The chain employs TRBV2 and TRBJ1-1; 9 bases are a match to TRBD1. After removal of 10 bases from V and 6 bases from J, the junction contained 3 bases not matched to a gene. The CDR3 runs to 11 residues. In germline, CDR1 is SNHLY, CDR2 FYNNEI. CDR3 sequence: CANNRGPEAFF. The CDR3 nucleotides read TGTGCCAACAACAGGGGGCCTGAAGCTTTCTTT.

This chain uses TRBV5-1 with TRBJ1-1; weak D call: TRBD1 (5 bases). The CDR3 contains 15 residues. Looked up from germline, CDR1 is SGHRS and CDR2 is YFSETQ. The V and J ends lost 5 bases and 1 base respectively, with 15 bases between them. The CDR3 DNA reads TGCGCCAGCAGGCGGGGACGCAGGGAGAACACTGAAGCTTTCTTT. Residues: CASRRGRRENTEAFF. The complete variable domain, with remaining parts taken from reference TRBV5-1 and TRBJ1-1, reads KAGVTQTPRYLIKTRGQQVTLSCSPISGHRSVSWYQQTPGQGLQFLFEYFSETQRNKGNFPGRFSGRQFSNSRSEMNVSTLELGDSALYLCASRRGRRENTEAFFGQGTRLTVV.

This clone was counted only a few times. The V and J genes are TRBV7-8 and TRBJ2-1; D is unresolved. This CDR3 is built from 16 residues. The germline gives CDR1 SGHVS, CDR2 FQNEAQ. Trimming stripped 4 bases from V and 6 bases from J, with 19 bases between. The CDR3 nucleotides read TGTGCCAGCAGCTCACGACCCGGCGGCGAAACCAATGAGCAGTTCTTC. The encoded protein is CASSSRPGGETNEQFF. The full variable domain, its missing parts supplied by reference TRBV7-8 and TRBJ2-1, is GAGVSQSPRYKVAKRGQDVALRCDPISGHVSLFWYQQALGQGPEFLTYFQNEAQLDKSGLPSDRFFAERPEGSVSTLKIQRTQQEDSAVYLCASSSRPGGETNEQFFGPGTRLTVL.

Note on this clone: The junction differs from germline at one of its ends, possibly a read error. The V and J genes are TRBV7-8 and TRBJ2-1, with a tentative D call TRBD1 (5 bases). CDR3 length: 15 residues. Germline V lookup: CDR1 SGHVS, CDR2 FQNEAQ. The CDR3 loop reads CASRLGQGPSNEQFF. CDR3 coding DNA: TGTGCCAGCAGGTTAGGTCAGGGCCCCTCCAATGAGCAGTTCTTC.

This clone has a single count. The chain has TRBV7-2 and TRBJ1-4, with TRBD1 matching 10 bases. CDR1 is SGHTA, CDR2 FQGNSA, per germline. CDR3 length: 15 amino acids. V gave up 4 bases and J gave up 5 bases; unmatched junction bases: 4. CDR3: CASSSDRGRNEKLFF. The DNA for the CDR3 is TGTGCCAGCAGCTCCGACAGGGGGCGCAATGAAAAACTGTTTTTT.

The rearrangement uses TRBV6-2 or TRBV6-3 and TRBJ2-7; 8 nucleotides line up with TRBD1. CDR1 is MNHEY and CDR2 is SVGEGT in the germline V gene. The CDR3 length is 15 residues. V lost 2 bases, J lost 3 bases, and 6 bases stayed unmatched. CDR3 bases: TGTGCCAGCAGTTACAGGGGACAGGCTATCTACGAGCAGTACTTC. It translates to CASSYRGQAIYEQYF.

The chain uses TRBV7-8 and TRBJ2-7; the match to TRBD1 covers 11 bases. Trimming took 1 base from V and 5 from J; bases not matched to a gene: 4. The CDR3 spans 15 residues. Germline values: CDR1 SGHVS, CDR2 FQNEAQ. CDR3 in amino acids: CASSLDGTGGDEQYF. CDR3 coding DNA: TGTGCCAGCAGCTTAGACGGGACAGGGGGGGACGAGCAGTACTTC.

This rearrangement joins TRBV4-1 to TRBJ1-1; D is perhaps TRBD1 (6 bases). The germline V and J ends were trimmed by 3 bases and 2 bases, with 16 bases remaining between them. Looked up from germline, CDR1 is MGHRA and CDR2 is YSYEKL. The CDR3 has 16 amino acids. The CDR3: CASSHQIGTPNTEAFF. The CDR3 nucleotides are TGCGCCAGCAGCCATCAAATTGGGACACCCAACACTGAAGCTTTCTTT.

CDR3 sequence (DNA): TGTGCCAGCAGCTTAATCGGGGGGATAACCTACGAGCAGTACTTC. The encoded protein is CASSLIGGITYEQYF. The J gene is TRBJ2-7, the V gene TRBV7-2, with TRBD2 matching over 7 bases. With 2 bases clipped from V and 2 bases from J, the junction kept 6 bases outside the gene matches. CDR1 and CDR2 (germline): SGHTA, FQGNSA. This CDR3 contains 15 residues.

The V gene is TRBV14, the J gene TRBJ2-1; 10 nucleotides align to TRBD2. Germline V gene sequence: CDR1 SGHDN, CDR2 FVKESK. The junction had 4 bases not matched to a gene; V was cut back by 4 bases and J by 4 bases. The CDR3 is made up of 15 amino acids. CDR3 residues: CASSRLAGGYNEQFF. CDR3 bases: TGTGCCAGCAGCCGGTTAGCGGGGGGTTACAATGAGCAGTTCTTC. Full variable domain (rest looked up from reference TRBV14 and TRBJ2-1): EAGVTQFPSHSVIEKGQTVTLRCDPISGHDNLYWYRRVMGKEIKFLLHFVKESKQDESGMPNNRFLAERTGGTYSTLKVQPAELEDSGVYFCASSRLAGGYNEQFFGPGTRLTVL.

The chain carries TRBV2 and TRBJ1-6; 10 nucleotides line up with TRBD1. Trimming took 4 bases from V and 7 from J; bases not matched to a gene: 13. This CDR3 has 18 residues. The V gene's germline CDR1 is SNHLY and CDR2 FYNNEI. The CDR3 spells CASSVRGSRGQGNSPLHF. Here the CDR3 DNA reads TGTGCCAGCAGTGTCCGGGGGTCCCGGGGACAGGGGAATTCACCCCTCCACTTT.

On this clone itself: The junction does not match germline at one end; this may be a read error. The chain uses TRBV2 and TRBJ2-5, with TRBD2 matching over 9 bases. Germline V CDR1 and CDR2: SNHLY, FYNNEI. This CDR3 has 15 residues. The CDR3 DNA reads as TGTGCCAGCAGTGAACTAGCGGGGACCCAAGATACCCAGTACTTC. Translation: CASSELAGTQDTQYF. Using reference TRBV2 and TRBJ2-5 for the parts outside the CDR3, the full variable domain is EPEVTQTPSHQVTQMGQEVILRCVPISNHLYFYWYRQILGQKVEFLVSFYNNEISEKSEIFDDQFSVERPDGSNFTLKIRSTKLEDSAMYFCASSELAGTQDTQYFGPGTRLLVL.

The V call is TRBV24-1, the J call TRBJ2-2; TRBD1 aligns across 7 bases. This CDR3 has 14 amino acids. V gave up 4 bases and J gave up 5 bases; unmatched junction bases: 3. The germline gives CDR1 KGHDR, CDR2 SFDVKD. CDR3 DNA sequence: TGTGCCACCAGTGAGGGGACAGTGACCGGGGAGCTGTTTTTT. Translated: CATSEGTVTGELFF.

CDR3 amino acids: CASSLSSYSGNTIYF. CDR3 nucleotide sequence: TGTGCCAGCAGCTTGTCGAGCTACTCTGGAAACACCATATATTTT. The rearrangement joins TRBV5-5 to TRBJ1-3; D ambiguous. The CDR3 length is 15 residues. CDR1 is SGHKS, CDR2 YYEKEE, per germline (reference sequence). The V gene lost 1 base and the J gene lost 0 bases, with 8 bases spanning the gap.

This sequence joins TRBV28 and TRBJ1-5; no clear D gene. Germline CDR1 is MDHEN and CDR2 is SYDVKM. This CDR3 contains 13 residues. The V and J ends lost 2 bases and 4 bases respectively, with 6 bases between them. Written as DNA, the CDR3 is TGTGCCAGCAGTTTACACACAAATCAGCCCCAGCATTTT. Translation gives CASSLHTNQPQHF.

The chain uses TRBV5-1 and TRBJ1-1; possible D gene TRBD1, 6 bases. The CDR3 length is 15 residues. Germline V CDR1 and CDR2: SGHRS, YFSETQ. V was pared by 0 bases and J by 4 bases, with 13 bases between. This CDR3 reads CASSLDEGGSTEAFF. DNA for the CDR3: TGCGCCAGCAGCTTGGATGAAGGGGGAAGCACTGAAGCTTTCTTT.

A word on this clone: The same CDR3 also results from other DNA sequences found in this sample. Written as DNA, the CDR3 is TGTGCCAGCAGCTTAGCAGGGGTTAGCTCCTACGAGCAGTACTTC. Encoded protein: CASSLAGVSSYEQYF. The chain combines TRBV7-9 with TRBJ2-7; maybe TRBD1 (5 bases). The V end lost 0 bases, the J end lost 0 bases, and 9 bases lay between the germline ends. CDR1 and CDR2 from the germline V gene are SEHNR and FQNEAQ (reference sequence). CDR3 length: 15 residues.

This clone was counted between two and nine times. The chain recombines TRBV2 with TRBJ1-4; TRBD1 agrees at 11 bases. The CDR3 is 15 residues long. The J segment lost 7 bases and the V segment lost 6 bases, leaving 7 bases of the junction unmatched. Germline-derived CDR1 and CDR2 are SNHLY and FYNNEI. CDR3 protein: CASSVSGQGGEKLFF. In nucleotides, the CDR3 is TGTGCCAGCAGCGTTTCGGGACAGGGGGGTGAAAAACTGTTTTTT.